These T cell receptor beta chains were read from a single sample in a study of blood T cell repertoires in COVID-19. Using immunoSEQ multiplex PCR, the repertoire was profiled, and TCRdb retains in-frame clones only, with some absent. The sample holds about 130,000 clones, 65% to 85% seen once. Sequencing used peripheral blood. The receptor source for this set is a man in his sixties or seventies with acute or convalescent COVID-19. CDR3s include the opening cysteine and the closing phenylalanine or tryptophan. The D gene is left open where the match is weak. The size field is filled for only some rows; it gives once, few, many or a size class.

d_call: .
v_call: TRBV11-3
clone_size: .
j_call: TRBJ2-2
cdr3_aa: CASSRNNAGELFF
cdr3_nt: TGTGCCAGCAGCAGAAACAATGCCGGGGAGCTGTTTTTT

d_call: .
v_call: TRBV19
clone_size: .
j_call: TRBJ1-5
cdr3_aa: CASSVRGFEPQHF
cdr3_nt: TGTGCCAGTAGCGTTAGGGGATTTGAGCCCCAGCATTTT

d_call: .
v_call: TRBV7-9
clone_size: .
j_call: TRBJ2-6
cdr3_aa: CASSLQDWNVLTF
cdr3_nt: TGTGCCAGCAGCTTACAGGATTGGAACGTCCTGACTTTC

d_call: .
v_call: TRBV15
clone_size: .
j_call: TRBJ1-5
cdr3_aa: CATSSLVNRSQPQHF
cdr3_nt: TGTGCCACCAGCAGCCTCGTGAACAGGTCCCAGCCCCAGCATTTT

d_call: TRBD2
v_call: TRBV3-1/TRBV3-2
clone_size: .
j_call: TRBJ2-2
cdr3_aa: CASSPRGGTGELFF
cdr3_nt: TGTGCCAGCAGCCCCCGGGGGGGCACCGGGGAGCTGTTTTTT

d_call: .
v_call: TRBV19
clone_size: .
j_call: TRBJ1-2
cdr3_aa: CASNAGGFSGYTF
cdr3_nt: TGTGCCAGTAATGCGGGGGGGTTTTCTGGCTACACCTTC

d_call: .
v_call: TRBV27
clone_size: once
j_call: TRBJ2-3
cdr3_aa: CASSLRGRMDTQYF
cdr3_nt: TGTGCCAGCAGTTTAAGGGGCAGGATGGATACGCAGTATTTT

d_call: TRBD1
v_call: TRBV5-1
clone_size: .
j_call: TRBJ1-2
cdr3_aa: CASSSDRGEGGYTF
cdr3_nt: TGCGCCAGCAGCTCGGACAGGGGTGAGGGCGGCTACACCTTC

d_call: TRBD1
v_call: TRBV5-1
clone_size: .
j_call: TRBJ2-7
cdr3_aa: CASRQSTGSHEQYF
cdr3_nt: TGCGCCAGCCGACAGTCGACAGGGAGCCACGAGCAGTACTTC

d_call: .
v_call: TRBV4-1
clone_size: once
j_call: TRBJ2-3
cdr3_aa: CASSQLWGATQYF
cdr3_nt: TGCGCCAGCAGCCAACTATGGGGAGCTACGCAGTATTTT

d_call: .
v_call: TRBV10-3
clone_size: .
j_call: TRBJ1-5
cdr3_aa: CAISEPGPNQPQHF
cdr3_nt: TGTGCCATCAGTGAACCAGGGCCCAATCAGCCCCAGCATTTT

d_call: TRBD1
v_call: TRBV23-1
clone_size: .
j_call: TRBJ2-7
cdr3_aa: CASSRRGQGYEQYF
cdr3_nt: TGCGCCAGCAGCCGACGGGGACAGGGCTACGAGCAGTACTTC

d_call: .
v_call: TRBV11-3
clone_size: .
j_call: TRBJ2-2
cdr3_aa: CASSSDTNTGELFF
cdr3_nt: TGTGCCAGCAGCTCGGACACTAACACCGGGGAGCTGTTTTTT

d_call: .
v_call: TRBV7-2
clone_size: .
j_call: TRBJ2-5
cdr3_aa: CASSLGRPEETQYF
cdr3_nt: TGTGCCAGCAGCTTAGGCAGGCCCGAAGAGACCCAGTACTTC

d_call: .
v_call: TRBV19
clone_size: .
j_call: TRBJ1-6
cdr3_aa: CASSTQGRSNSPLHF
cdr3_nt: TGTGCCAGTAGTACTCAGGGAAGGTCGAATTCACCCCTCCACTTT

d_call: .
v_call: TRBV7-6
clone_size: .
j_call: TRBJ1-1
cdr3_aa: CASSLFSGELNTEAFF
cdr3_nt: TGTGCCAGCAGCTTATTTTCAGGGGAATTGAACACTGAAGCTTTCTTT

d_call: .
v_call: TRBV30
clone_size: .
j_call: TRBJ2-2
cdr3_aa: CAWRTLSLQTDKNTGELFF
cdr3_nt: TGTGCCTGGAGAACTCTCTCTCTCCAGACCGACAAGAACACCGGGGAGCTGTTTTTT

d_call: .
v_call: TRBV7-8
clone_size: .
j_call: TRBJ2-5
cdr3_aa: CASSLPMDDPLREETQYF
cdr3_nt: TGTGCCAGCAGCCTACCGATGGACGATCCCCTTCGGGAGGAGACCCAGTACTTC

d_call: TRBD1
v_call: TRBV24-1
clone_size: .
j_call: TRBJ2-2
cdr3_aa: CATSGTQGAVGELFF
cdr3_nt: TGTGCCACCAGCGGAACTCAGGGGGCGGTCGGGGAGCTGTTTTTT

d_call: TRBD2
v_call: TRBV5-1
clone_size: .
j_call: TRBJ2-3
cdr3_aa: CASSLYGLAAKKVPDTQYF
cdr3_nt: TGCGCCAGCAGCTTGTACGGGCTAGCGGCGAAAAAGGTCCCAGATACGCAGTATTTT

d_call: .
v_call: TRBV5-1
clone_size: .
j_call: TRBJ2-1
cdr3_aa: CASSLGQWEKGPHEQFF
cdr3_nt: TGCGCCAGCAGCTTGGGGCAATGGGAGAAGGGCCCCCATGAGCAGTTCTTC

d_call: .
v_call: TRBV7-7
clone_size: .
j_call: TRBJ1-2
cdr3_aa: CASSLALAGSNYGYTF
cdr3_nt: TGTGCTAGCAGCTTAGCCTTGGCGGGGAGTAACTATGGCTACACCTTC

d_call: .
v_call: TRBV19
clone_size: .
j_call: TRBJ1-2
cdr3_aa: CASSEPVWRGRGYTF
cdr3_nt: TGTGCCAGTAGTGAGCCGGTGTGGAGGGGTCGAGGCTACACCTTC

d_call: TRBD1
v_call: TRBV28
clone_size: .
j_call: TRBJ2-5
cdr3_aa: CASRETGPQETQYF
cdr3_nt: TGTGCCAGCAGGGAGACAGGGCCCCAAGAGACCCAGTACTTC

d_call: .
v_call: TRBV4-1
clone_size: .
j_call: TRBJ2-7
cdr3_aa: CASSRDRHEQYF
cdr3_nt: TGCGCCAGCAGCAGAGACAGGCACGAGCAGTACTTC

d_call: TRBD1
v_call: TRBV19
clone_size: .
j_call: TRBJ1-2
cdr3_aa: CASSIVQGSYGYTF
cdr3_nt: TGTGCCAGTAGTATAGTACAGGGGAGCTATGGCTACACCTTC

d_call: .
v_call: TRBV29-1
clone_size: .
j_call: TRBJ2-5
cdr3_aa: CSVGLYHQETQYF
cdr3_nt: TGCAGCGTGGGGCTCTATCATCAAGAGACCCAGTACTTC

d_call: TRBD2
v_call: TRBV4-2
clone_size: .
j_call: TRBJ2-4
cdr3_aa: CASSQDRGGASAKNIQYF
cdr3_nt: TGTGCCAGCAGCCAAGACCGCGGGGGGGCTTCTGCCAAAAACATTCAGTACTTC

d_call: TRBD1
v_call: TRBV2
clone_size: .
j_call: TRBJ2-3
cdr3_aa: CASGTGASTDTQYF
cdr3_nt: TGTGCCAGCGGGACAGGGGCTAGCACAGATACGCAGTATTTT

d_call: .
v_call: TRBV27
clone_size: once
j_call: TRBJ2-3
cdr3_aa: CASSPRLGGVDTQYF
cdr3_nt: TGTGCCAGCAGTCCCCGACTAGGGGGCGTCGATACGCAGTATTTT

d_call: TRBD2
v_call: TRBV5-1
clone_size: .
j_call: TRBJ2-1
cdr3_aa: CASSLSIGLAGLNEQFF
cdr3_nt: TGCGCCAGCAGCTTGTCTATTGGACTAGCGGGCCTCAATGAGCAGTTCTTC

d_call: .
v_call: TRBV6-5
clone_size: .
j_call: TRBJ1-2
cdr3_aa: CASSQVSAGGYTF
cdr3_nt: TGTGCCAGCAGCCAGGTTTCGGCCGGCGGCTACACCTTC

d_call: TRBD2
v_call: TRBV6-5
clone_size: .
j_call: TRBJ2-5
cdr3_aa: CASSYSGRVGETQYF
cdr3_nt: TGTGCCAGCAGTTACTCGGGGAGGGTTGGAGAGACCCAGTACTTC

d_call: .
v_call: TRBV19
clone_size: .
j_call: TRBJ2-2
cdr3_aa: CASRRGGNTGELFF
cdr3_nt: TGTGCCAGCCGGAGGGGGGGGAACACCGGGGAGCTGTTTTTT

d_call: .
v_call: TRBV10-3
clone_size: .
j_call: TRBJ2-1
cdr3_aa: CAISESGTNNEQFF
cdr3_nt: TGTGCCATCAGTGAGTCTGGGACAAACAATGAGCAGTTCTTC

d_call: TRBD1
v_call: TRBV5-6
clone_size: .
j_call: TRBJ2-7
cdr3_aa: CASSYDRARVQYF
cdr3_nt: TGTGCCAGCAGCTATGACAGGGCTAGGGTGCAGTACTTC

d_call: TRBD1
v_call: TRBV10-3
clone_size: .
j_call: TRBJ2-7
cdr3_aa: CAISERTGGSYEQYF
cdr3_nt: TGTGCCATCAGTGAACGGACAGGGGGGTCCTACGAGCAGTACTTC

d_call: .
v_call: TRBV28
clone_size: once
j_call: TRBJ2-3
cdr3_aa: CASSLLGAGGTDTQYF
cdr3_nt: TGTGCCAGCAGTTTATTAGGGGCTGGTGGCACAGATACGCAGTATTTT

d_call: TRBD2
v_call: TRBV3-1/TRBV3-2
clone_size: few
j_call: TRBJ2-5
cdr3_aa: CASSQASGGVQETQYF
cdr3_nt: TGTGCCAGCAGCCAAGCGAGCGGGGGAGTTCAAGAGACCCAGTACTTC

d_call: TRBD1
v_call: TRBV28
clone_size: .
j_call: TRBJ2-2
cdr3_aa: CASSSPGGPGELFF
cdr3_nt: TGTGCCAGCAGTTCACCAGGGGGTCCCGGGGAGCTGTTTTTT

d_call: .
v_call: TRBV6-5
clone_size: .
j_call: TRBJ2-6
cdr3_aa: CASSYSGANVLTF
cdr3_nt: TGTGCCAGCAGTTATAGTGGGGCCAACGTCCTGACTTTC

d_call: .
v_call: TRBV4-2
clone_size: .
j_call: TRBJ1-2
cdr3_aa: CASSRQEGRGVYGYTF
cdr3_nt: TGTGCCAGCAGCCGCCAAGAGGGCAGGGGAGTTTATGGCTACACCTTC

d_call: TRBD1
v_call: TRBV5-1
clone_size: few
j_call: TRBJ1-1
cdr3_aa: CASSLDRGRTEAFF
cdr3_nt: TGCGCCAGCAGCTTGGACAGGGGGCGGACTGAAGCTTTCTTT

d_call: TRBD1
v_call: TRBV14
clone_size: .
j_call: TRBJ2-2
cdr3_aa: CASSEGTGVLSGELFF
cdr3_nt: TGTGCCAGCAGCGAGGGGACAGGGGTGTTATCCGGGGAGCTGTTTTTT

d_call: .
v_call: TRBV12-5
clone_size: .
j_call: TRBJ1-1
cdr3_aa: CASARVNTEAFF
cdr3_nt: TGTGCTAGTGCCCGAGTGAACACTGAAGCTTTCTTT

d_call: TRBD1
v_call: TRBV6-5
clone_size: .
j_call: TRBJ2-5
cdr3_aa: CASSTGQGFSETQYF
cdr3_nt: TGTGCCAGCAGCACGGGACAGGGTTTTAGTGAGACCCAGTACTTC

d_call: .
v_call: TRBV27
clone_size: .
j_call: TRBJ2-7
cdr3_aa: CASSPSPGGAIYEQYF
cdr3_nt: TGTGCCAGCAGTCCCTCCCCGGGCGGGGCAATCTACGAGCAGTACTTC

d_call: .
v_call: TRBV19
clone_size: .
j_call: TRBJ1-2
cdr3_aa: CASSMGHANYGYTF
cdr3_nt: TGTGCCAGTAGTATGGGGCATGCCAACTATGGCTACACCTTC

d_call: .
v_call: TRBV5-8
clone_size: .
j_call: TRBJ1-4
cdr3_aa: CASSFRQGTNEKLFF
cdr3_nt: TGTGCCAGCAGCTTCCGTCAGGGGACTAATGAAAAACTGTTTTTT

d_call: .
v_call: TRBV25-1
clone_size: .
j_call: TRBJ2-1
cdr3_aa: CASSEGAGYNEQFF
cdr3_nt: TGTGCCAGCAGTGAAGGGGCTGGGTACAATGAGCAGTTCTTC

d_call: .
v_call: TRBV19
clone_size: .
j_call: TRBJ1-1
cdr3_aa: CASIRGAEAFF
cdr3_nt: TGTGCCAGTATTAGGGGTGCTGAAGCTTTCTTT

d_call: .
v_call: TRBV2
clone_size: .
j_call: TRBJ2-7
cdr3_aa: CASSEVREQYF
cdr3_nt: TGTGCCAGCAGTGAAGTGAGGGAGCAGTACTTC

d_call: .
v_call: TRBV5-1
clone_size: .
j_call: TRBJ1-2
cdr3_aa: CASSLAGELGYTF
cdr3_nt: TGCGCCAGCAGCTTGGCCGGGGAGCTCGGCTACACCTTC